Given below is one T cell receptor beta chain in context. Its antigen remains unidentified. Looked up from germline, CDR1 is SGHTA and CDR2 is FQGTGA. The CDR3 contains 16 residues. V shed 2 bases and J 1 base; nucleotides not matched to a gene: 6. These data are taken from a study of T cells in Graves' hyperthyroidism and ophthalmopathy. For the study at large: Peripheral blood was collected at initial diagnosis, before any treatment.

Researchers took RNA transcripts and amplified the TCR beta CDR3 regions from them. In the first-round RT-PCR of the TCR CDR3, the HTBI primer set was used. TCRdb analysed the multiplex PCR reads with MiXCR anew, one entry per CDR3 protein. The sample contains about 480,000 distinct CDR3 sequences, less than 25% of which appear only once. General study points: For ophthalmopathy, model prediction preceded onset by a median about 6.4 months.

This receptor was identified in a woman aged 30 to 39 with Graves' ophthalmopathy. Material for sequencing was blood. This chain uses TRBV7-3 with TRBJ2-5, with 8 bases fitting TRBD2. This CDR3 is CASSLQGGGLQETQYF. CDR3 nucleotide sequence: TGTGCCAGCAGCTTACAGGGCGGGGGGCTCCAAGAGACCCAGTACTTC.